This T cell receptor beta chain was observed in a study of control samples from healthy donors and cancer patients. CDR3 length: 16 amino acids. Germline values: CDR1 MGHDK, CDR2 SYGVNS. V was cut by 3 bases and J by 4 bases, with 16 bases left in between. Generated by immunoSEQ multiplex PCR, the TCRdb table keeps only in-frame clones and is missing some. The data contain about 160,000 clones, around 90% of them singletons. This clone was observed once. The source of this sequence is a man younger than 40 in good health. This chain links TRBV25-1 with TRBJ1-5; D not resolved. Specimen: blood. The CDR3, as DNA: TGTGCCAGCAGTGATGCCCGGGATCCCCTTAATCAGCCCCAGCATTTT. This sequence encodes CASSDARDPLNQPQHF. The whole variable domain, filled in from reference TRBV25-1 and TRBJ1-5, reads EADIYQTPRYLVIGTGKKITLECSQTMGHDKMYWYQQDPGMELHLIHYSYGVNSTEKGDLSSESTVSRIRTEHFPLTLESARPSHTSQYLCASSDARDPLNQPQHFGDGTRLSIL.